The 25 T cell receptor beta chains below all came from one sample that was sequenced in a study of glioma-infiltrating T cells after dendritic cell vaccination. Time point of the sample: after dendritic cell vaccination, including at tumor progression/relapse. Some clones are missing from TCRdb's copy, which holds only in-frame ones; the method was immunoSEQ multiplex PCR. The repertoire holds approximately 50,000 clones, with approximately 89% as singletons. This sample comprised blood, obtained after dendritic cell vaccination. Source of these receptors: a human donor with glioblastoma.

The chain couples TRBV5-1 to TRBJ2-7; 8 bases agree with TRBD1. V lost 4 bases to trimming and J lost 4 bases; unmatched junction nucleotides: 7. The CDR3 runs to 14 residues. Germline loops: CDR1 SGHRS, CDR2 YFSETQ. The CDR3 loop reads CASSTGQGLYEQYF. The CDR3 region has the DNA TGCGCCAGCAGCACAGGACAGGGCTTATACGAGCAGTACTTC.

J is TRBJ1-1 and V is TRBV7-9, with D uncertain. CDR3 length equals 12 residues. CDR1 and CDR2 (germline): SEHNR, FQNEAQ (reference sequence). Trimming left V 7 bases short and J 6 bases short, with 12 bases between. CDR3 nucleotides: TGTGCCAGCAAATCGGATGGGCCTGAAGCTTTCTTT. Its translation is CASKSDGPEAFF.

The rearrangement links TRBV7-9 to TRBJ1-1; maybe TRBD1 (5 bases). The V gene's germline CDR1 is SEHNR and CDR2 FQNEAQ (reference sequence). V was pared by 1 base and J by 1 base, with 7 bases between. The CDR3 is made up of 14 amino acids. The CDR3 DNA follows: TGTGCCAGCAGCTTAGGACAGCCGAACACTGAAGCTTTCTTT. Translation gives CASSLGQPNTEAFF.

This clone came up once. J is TRBJ2-7 and V is TRBV4-3, with D possibly TRBD1 on 7 matching bases. From germline, CDR1 is LGHNA and CDR2 YSLEER. CDR3 size: 13 residues. Trimming shortened V by 4 bases and J by 7 bases, and 14 bases separated the two germline ends. This CDR3 is CASSPTGAGEQYF. The CDR3 DNA follows: TGCGCCAGCAGCCCAACAGGGGCGGGGGAGCAGTACTTC.

The V gene is TRBV4-1, the J gene TRBJ2-3; no firm D call. The V gene lost 1 base and the J gene lost 6 bases, with 11 bases spanning the gap. This CDR3 contains 14 residues. CDR1 and CDR2 (germline): MGHRA, YSYEKL. The chain's CDR3 is CASSQAIGVDTQYF. DNA for the CDR3: TGCGCCAGCAGCCAAGCGATCGGTGTGGATACGCAGTATTTT.

The chain has TRBV18 and TRBJ1-2; 7 nucleotides align to TRBD1. Germline CDR1 is KGHSH and CDR2 is LQKENI. With V trimmed by 6 bases and J by 8 bases, 9 bases remained unmatched. The CDR3 has 13 residues. The CDR3 region is CASSRGQDLGYTF. The CDR3 bases are TGTGCCAGCTCCCGTGGACAGGACCTGGGCTACACCTTC.

The J gene is TRBJ2-2, the V gene TRBV18, with D hard to call. V dropped 0 bases and J dropped 1 base, with 15 bases sitting between them. The CDR3 has 18 residues. In germline, CDR1 is KGHSH, CDR2 LQKENI. The CDR3, as DNA: TGTGCCAGCTCACCACCACGTGTAGGAGCTTTGAACACCGGGGAGCTGTTTTTT. Its translation: CASSPPRVGALNTGELFF.

The chain combines TRBV4-2 with TRBJ2-7; D is unresolved. The CDR3 length is 16 residues. Germline CDR1 reads LGHNA; CDR2 reads YNFKEQ. Trimming stripped 0 bases from V and 2 bases from J, with 14 bases between. Written as DNA, the CDR3 is TGTGCCAGCAGCCAAGATGCGGCTCTAACTACCTACGAGCAGTACTTC. Encoded protein: CASSQDAALTTYEQYF.

The sample holds one count of this clone. The rearrangement uses TRBV4-2 and TRBJ1-1; D not resolved. CDR1 is LGHNA and CDR2 is YNFKEQ in the germline V gene. The CDR3 loop spans 16 amino acids. V was clipped by 0 bases and J by 10 bases, with 21 bases between them. In nucleotides, the CDR3 is TGTGCCAGCAGCCAAGATCAAAGGGATTTAGGCAGCGGAGCTTTCTTT. This encodes CASSQDQRDLGSGAFF.

The V gene is TRBV7-2, the J gene TRBJ1-1; D call uncertain. Trimming shortened V by 1 base and J by 3 bases, and 6 bases separated the two germline ends. CDR3 length: 13 residues. Germline V gene lookup returns CDR1 SGHTA and CDR2 FQGNSA. The CDR3: CASSLVEYTEAFF. CDR3 in DNA: TGTGCCAGCAGCTTAGTAGAATACACTGAAGCTTTCTTT.

The rearrangement links TRBV14 to TRBJ1-2; maybe TRBD1 (5 bases). Trimming stripped 4 bases from V and 11 bases from J, with 14 bases between. The CDR3 length is 12 residues. Germline CDR1 and CDR2: SGHDN and FVKESK. In DNA form, the CDR3 reads TGTGCCAGCAGCCGAGAAACCCGACAGTACACCTTC. Residues: CASSRETRQYTF.

The gene calls are TRBV7-2 and TRBJ1-2; TRBD1 aligns across 9 bases. Germline V gene lookup returns CDR1 SGHTA and CDR2 FQGNSA. The CDR3 spans 16 residues. Trimming took 5 bases from V and 7 from J; bases not matched to a gene: 14. The CDR3 sequence is CASSKESRDRAPGYTF. Here the CDR3 DNA reads TGTGCCAGCAGCAAAGAAAGCCGGGACAGGGCCCCTGGCTACACCTTC.

The chain uses TRBV5-5 and TRBJ2-2; a possible D gene is TRBD2 (7 bases). From germline, CDR1 is SGHKS and CDR2 YYEKEE (reference sequence). V lost 0 bases to trimming and J lost 4 bases, with 16 bases between them. The CDR3 is 17 amino acids. This CDR3 is CASSLGSGGEATGELFF. CDR3 in DNA: TGTGCCAGCAGCTTGGGCTCGGGGGGCGAGGCCACCGGGGAGCTGTTTTTT.

The V and J genes are TRBV5-6 and TRBJ1-5, with D maybe TRBD1 (5 bases). Per germline, CDR1 SGHDT and CDR2 YYEEEE. Trimming took 0 bases from V and 11 from J, leaving 18 bases between them. This CDR3 is built from 15 residues. As DNA, the CDR3 is TGTGCCAGCAGCTTGGGGGGCTTAGAGCTGGTGTCCCAGCATTTT. It codes for CASSLGGLELVSQHF.

In this sample, this clone turned up once. This rearrangement joins TRBV5-4 to TRBJ2-7; D remains unclear. Trimming removed 9 bases from V and 2 bases from J, with 18 bases in between. Per germline, CDR1 SGHNT and CDR2 YYREEE (reference sequence). The CDR3 length is 14 residues. Here the CDR3 DNA reads TGTGCCACCAAAACCCCGCAACACCCCTACGAGCAGTACTTC. This gives the protein CATKTPQHPYEQYF.

The chain joins TRBV5-4 to TRBJ1-1; D is perhaps TRBD1 (6 bases). The CDR3 runs 14 residues. The ends were cut back, 6 bases at V and 6 bases at J, with 18 bases in the middle. Germline assignment: CDR1 SGHNT and CDR2 YYREEE (reference sequence). Written as DNA, the CDR3 is TGTGCCAGCACAAGGGAATCAGGGGCCGCTGAAGCTTTCTTT. Its protein is CASTRESGAAEAFF. Together with reference TRBV5-4 and TRBJ1-1, the CDR3 gives the full variable domain: ETGVTQSPTHLIKTRGQQVTLRCSSQSGHNTVSWYQQALGQGPQFIFQYYREEENGRGNFPPRFSGLQFPNYSSELNVNALELDDSALYLCASTRESGAAEAFFGQGTRLTVV.

The rearrangement uses TRBV5-1 and TRBJ2-3; perhaps TRBD2 as D (6 bases). The V and J ends lost 1 base and 5 bases respectively, with 17 bases between them. This CDR3 has 16 amino acids. The V gene's germline CDR1 is SGHRS and CDR2 YFSETQ. The CDR3 spells CASSLSGREQIDTQYF. In nucleotides, the CDR3 is TGCGCCAGCAGCTTGTCGGGCCGGGAGCAGATAGATACGCAGTATTTT. Together with reference TRBV5-1 and TRBJ2-3, the CDR3 gives the full variable domain: KAGVTQTPRYLIKTRGQQVTLSCSPISGHRSVSWYQQTPGQGLQFLFEYFSETQRNKGNFPGRFSGRQFSNSRSEMNVSTLELGDSALYLCASSLSGREQIDTQYFGPGTRLTVL.

The chain is built from TRBV28 and TRBJ2-7; 7 bases fit TRBD2. Trimming at V came to 3 bases and at J to 1 base, leaving 0 bases not matched to a gene. Germline V gene lookup returns CDR1 MDHEN and CDR2 SYDVKM. The CDR3 is 13 residues long. CDR3 bases: TGTGCCAGCAGTTTGGGAGGGTCCTACGAGCAGTACTTC. Translation: CASSLGGSYEQYF.

V is TRBV18 and J is TRBJ1-1; weak D call: TRBD1 (6 bases). The CDR3 runs 15 residues. CDR1 is KGHSH, CDR2 LQKENI, per germline. The germline V and J ends were trimmed by 5 bases and 0 bases, with 13 bases remaining between them. The CDR3 coding sequence is TGTGCCAGCTCATTATACAGGGCGATGAACACTGAAGCTTTCTTT. This codes for CASSLYRAMNTEAFF.

The chain has TRBV18 and TRBJ1-2; D ambiguous. This CDR3 region has 14 residues. Germline V CDR1 and CDR2: KGHSH, LQKENI. V lost 5 bases, J lost 0 bases, and 10 bases lay in between. The CDR3 here is CASSEQNTNYGYTF. CDR3 in DNA: TGTGCCAGCTCAGAACAAAATACTAACTATGGCTACACCTTC.

The chain uses TRBV28 and TRBJ2-1; a possible D gene is TRBD2 (6 bases). Deletions cut 6 bases from V and 5 bases from J, with 17 bases between. Germline V gives CDR1 MDHEN, CDR2 SYDVKM. The CDR3 has 15 residues. CDR3 protein: CASSPSGGGHNEQFF. CDR3 coding DNA: TGTGCCAGCAGCCCGAGTGGGGGAGGCCACAATGAGCAGTTCTTC.

This chain links TRBV19 with TRBJ1-1, with 7 bases aligning to TRBD1. Germline V gene lookup returns CDR1 LNHDA and CDR2 SQIVND (reference sequence). J gave up 7 bases and V 7 bases, and 3 bases lay outside the gene matches. The CDR3 extends over 11 amino acids. This CDR3 is CASMTGIEAFF. The CDR3 DNA sequence: TGTGCCAGTATGACAGGGATTGAAGCTTTCTTT.

The V gene is TRBV4-1, the J gene TRBJ2-2; 9 bases align to TRBD1. V lost 6 bases and J lost 5; bases outside the gene matches: 7. Germline V lookup: CDR1 MGHRA, CDR2 YSYEKL. The CDR3 loop spans 15 amino acids. Here the CDR3 DNA reads TGCGCCAGCAGTCTCAGACAGGGGGAGACCGGGGAGCTGTTTTTT. This sequence encodes CASSLRQGETGELFF.

The chain joins TRBV5-1 to TRBJ2-1; 8 bases are a match to TRBD1. The CDR3 has 15 amino acids. After removal of 0 bases from V and 8 bases from J, the junction contained 7 bases not matched to a gene. Per the germline V gene, CDR1 is SGHRS and CDR2 is YFSETQ. CDR3 bases: TGCGCCAGCAGCTTGGAAGGGACAGGTAACGATGAGCAGTTCTTC. This codes for CASSLEGTGNDEQFF.

The chain recombines TRBV4-2 with TRBJ2-7; TRBD2 might be the D (6 bases). V lost 0 bases and J 6 bases, leaving 15 bases between the germline ends. The CDR3 is 15 residues long. Germline CDR1 LGHNA, CDR2 YNFKEQ. The DNA for the CDR3 is TGTGCCAGCAGCCAAGATAGGATAGCGGCTCGCGAGCAGTACTTC. This translates into CASSQDRIAAREQYF.